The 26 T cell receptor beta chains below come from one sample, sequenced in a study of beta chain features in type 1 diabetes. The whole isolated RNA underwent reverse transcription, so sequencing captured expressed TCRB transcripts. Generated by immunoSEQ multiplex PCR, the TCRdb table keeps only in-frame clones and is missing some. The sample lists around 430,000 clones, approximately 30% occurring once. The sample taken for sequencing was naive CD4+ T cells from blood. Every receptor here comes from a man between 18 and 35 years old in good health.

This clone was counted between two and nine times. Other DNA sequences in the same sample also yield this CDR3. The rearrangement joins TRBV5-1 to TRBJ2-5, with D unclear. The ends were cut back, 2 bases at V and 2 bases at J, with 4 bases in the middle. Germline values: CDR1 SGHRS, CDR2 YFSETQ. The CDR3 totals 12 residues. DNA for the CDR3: TGCGCCAGCAGCTTTCTTCAAGAGACCCAGTACTTC. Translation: CASSFLQETQYF.

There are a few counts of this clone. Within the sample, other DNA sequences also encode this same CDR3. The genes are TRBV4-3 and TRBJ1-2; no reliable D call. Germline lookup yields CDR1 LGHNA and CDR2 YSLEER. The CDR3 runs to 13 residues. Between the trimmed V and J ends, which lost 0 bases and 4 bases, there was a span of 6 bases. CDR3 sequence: CASSQEGGYGYTF. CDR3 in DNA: TGCGCCAGCAGCCAAGAGGGCGGCTATGGCTACACCTTC.

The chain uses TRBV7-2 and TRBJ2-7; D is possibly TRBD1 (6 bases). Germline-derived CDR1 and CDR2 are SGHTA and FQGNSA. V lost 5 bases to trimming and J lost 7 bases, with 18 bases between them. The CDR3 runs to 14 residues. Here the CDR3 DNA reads TGTGCCAGCAGCCTGCCCGGGACACCCTGGGAGCAGTACTTC. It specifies CASSLPGTPWEQYF.

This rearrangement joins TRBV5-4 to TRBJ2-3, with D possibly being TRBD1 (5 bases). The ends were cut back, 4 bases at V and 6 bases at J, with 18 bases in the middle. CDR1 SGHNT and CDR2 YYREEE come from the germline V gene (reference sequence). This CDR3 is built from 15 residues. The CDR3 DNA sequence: TGTGCCAGCAGCCTACCGACAGTGGGGTCGGATACGCAGTATTTT. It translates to CASSLPTVGSDTQYF.

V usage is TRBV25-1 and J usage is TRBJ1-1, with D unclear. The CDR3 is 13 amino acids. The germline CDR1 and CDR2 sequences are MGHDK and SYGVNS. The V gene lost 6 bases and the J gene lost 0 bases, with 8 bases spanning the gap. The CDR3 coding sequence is TGTGCCAGCAGCTTCGACCTGAACACTGAAGCTTTCTTT. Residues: CASSFDLNTEAFF.

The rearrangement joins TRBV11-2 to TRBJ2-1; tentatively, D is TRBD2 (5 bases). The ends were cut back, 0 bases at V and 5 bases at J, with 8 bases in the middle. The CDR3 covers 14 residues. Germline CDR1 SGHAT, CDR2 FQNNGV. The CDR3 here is CASSLDPGNNEQFF. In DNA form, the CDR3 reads TGTGCCAGCAGCTTAGATCCCGGGAACAATGAGCAGTTCTTC.

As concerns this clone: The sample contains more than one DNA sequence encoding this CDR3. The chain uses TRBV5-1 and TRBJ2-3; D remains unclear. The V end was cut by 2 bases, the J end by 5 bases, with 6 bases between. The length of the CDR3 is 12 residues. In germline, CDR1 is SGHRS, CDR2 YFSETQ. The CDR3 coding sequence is TGCGCCAGCAGCTTCTCACTAGATACGCAGTATTTT. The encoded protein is CASSFSLDTQYF.

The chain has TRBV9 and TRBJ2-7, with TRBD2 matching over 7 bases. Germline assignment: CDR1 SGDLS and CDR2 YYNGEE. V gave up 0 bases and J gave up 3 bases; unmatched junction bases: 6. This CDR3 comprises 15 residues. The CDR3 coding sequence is TGTGCCAGCAGCGTAGCCAGCGGGGTTAACTACGAGCAGTACTTC. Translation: CASSVASGVNYEQYF.

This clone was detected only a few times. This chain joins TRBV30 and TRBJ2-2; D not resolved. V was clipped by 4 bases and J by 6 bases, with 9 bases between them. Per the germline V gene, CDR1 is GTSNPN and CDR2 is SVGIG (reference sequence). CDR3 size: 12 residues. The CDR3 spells CAWMPPAGELFF. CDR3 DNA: TGTGCCTGGATGCCCCCCGCCGGGGAGCTGTTTTTT.

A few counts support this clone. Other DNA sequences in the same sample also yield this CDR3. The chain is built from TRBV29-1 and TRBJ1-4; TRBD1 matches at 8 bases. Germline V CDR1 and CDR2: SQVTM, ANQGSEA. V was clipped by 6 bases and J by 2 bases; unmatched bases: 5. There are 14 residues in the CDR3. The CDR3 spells CSVFTGGTNEKLFF. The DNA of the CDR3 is TGCAGCGTGTTCACAGGGGGGACTAATGAAAAACTGTTTTTT.

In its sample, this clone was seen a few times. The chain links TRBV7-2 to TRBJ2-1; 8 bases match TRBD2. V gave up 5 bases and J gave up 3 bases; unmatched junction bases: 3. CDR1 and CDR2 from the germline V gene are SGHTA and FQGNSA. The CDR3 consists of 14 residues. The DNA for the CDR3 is TGTGCCAGCAGCCCCGGGACTAGCTACAATGAGCAGTTCTTC. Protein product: CASSPGTSYNEQFF.

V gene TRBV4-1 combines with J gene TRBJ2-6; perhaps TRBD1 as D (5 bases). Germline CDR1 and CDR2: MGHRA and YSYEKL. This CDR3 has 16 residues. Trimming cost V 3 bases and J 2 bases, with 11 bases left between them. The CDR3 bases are TGCGCCAGCAGCCACCAGGGCAGAACTGGGGCCAACGTCCTGACTTTC. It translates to CASSHQGRTGANVLTF.

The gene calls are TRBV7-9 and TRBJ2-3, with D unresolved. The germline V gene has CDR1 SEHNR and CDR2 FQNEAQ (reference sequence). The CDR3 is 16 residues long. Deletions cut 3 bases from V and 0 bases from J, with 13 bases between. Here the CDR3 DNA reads TGTGCCAGCAGCTTTAGTATGCCCGACAGCACAGATACGCAGTATTTT. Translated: CASSFSMPDSTDTQYF. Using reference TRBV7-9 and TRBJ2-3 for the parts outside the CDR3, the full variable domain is DTGVSQNPRHKITKRGQNVTFRCDPISEHNRLYWYRQTLGQGPEFLTYFQNEAQLEKSRLLSDRFSAERPKGSFSTLEIQRTEQGDSAMYLCASSFSMPDSTDTQYFGPGTRLTVL.

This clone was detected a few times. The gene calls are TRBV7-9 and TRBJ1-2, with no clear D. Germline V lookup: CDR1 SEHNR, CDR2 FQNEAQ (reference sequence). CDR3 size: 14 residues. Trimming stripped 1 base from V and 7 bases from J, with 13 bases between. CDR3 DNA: TGTGCCAGCAGCTTAGAGTGGGTTAGGTCTGGCTACACCTTC. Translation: CASSLEWVRSGYTF.

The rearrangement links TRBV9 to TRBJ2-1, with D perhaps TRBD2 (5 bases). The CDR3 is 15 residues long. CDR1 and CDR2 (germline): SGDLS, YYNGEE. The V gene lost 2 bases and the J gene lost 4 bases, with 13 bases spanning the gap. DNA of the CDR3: TGTGCCAGCAGCGTCTCAACTAGGGATTACAATGAGCAGTTCTTC. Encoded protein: CASSVSTRDYNEQFF.

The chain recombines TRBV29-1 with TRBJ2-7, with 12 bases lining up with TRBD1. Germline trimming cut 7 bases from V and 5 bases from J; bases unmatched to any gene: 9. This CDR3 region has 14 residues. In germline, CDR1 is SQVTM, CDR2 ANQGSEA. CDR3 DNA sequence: TGCAGCGGCGAAAAGGGACAGGGGGCCGACGAGCAGTACTTC. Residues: CSGEKGQGADEQYF.

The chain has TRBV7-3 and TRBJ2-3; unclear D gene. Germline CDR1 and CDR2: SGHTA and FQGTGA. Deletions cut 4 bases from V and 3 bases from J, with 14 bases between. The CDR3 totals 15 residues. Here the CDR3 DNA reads TGTGCCAGCAGCTCCTTTGGGAAGGTAACAGATACGCAGTATTTT. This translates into CASSSFGKVTDTQYF.

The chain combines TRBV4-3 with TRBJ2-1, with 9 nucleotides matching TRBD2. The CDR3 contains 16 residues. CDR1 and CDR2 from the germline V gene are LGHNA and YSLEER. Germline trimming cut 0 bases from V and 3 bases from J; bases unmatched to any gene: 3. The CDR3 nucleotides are TGCGCCAGCAGCCAAGACACTAGCGGGTTCTACAATGAGCAGTTCTTC. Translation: CASSQDTSGFYNEQFF.

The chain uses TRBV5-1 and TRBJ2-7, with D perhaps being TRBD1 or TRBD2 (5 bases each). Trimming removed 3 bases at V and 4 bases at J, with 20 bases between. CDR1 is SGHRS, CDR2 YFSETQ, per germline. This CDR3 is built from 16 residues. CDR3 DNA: TGCGCCAGCAGCTGGGGGTGGGCCTCAGCGGCATACGAGCAGTACTTC. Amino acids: CASSWGWASAAYEQYF.

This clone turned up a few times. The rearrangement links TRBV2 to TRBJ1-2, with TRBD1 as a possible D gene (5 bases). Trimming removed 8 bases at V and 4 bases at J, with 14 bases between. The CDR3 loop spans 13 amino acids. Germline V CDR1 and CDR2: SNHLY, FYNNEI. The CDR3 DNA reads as TGTGCCAGCCAGTACGACAGACCCTATGGCTACACCTTC. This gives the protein CASQYDRPYGYTF.

The CDR3 DNA reads as TGTGCCAGCAGCGTAGTCCCAGGGGTGAACACTGAAGCTTTCTTT. Translation gives CASSVVPGVNTEAFF. The rearrangement links TRBV9 to TRBJ1-1; D possibly corresponds to TRBD1 (6 bases). The CDR3 spans 15 residues. Germline loops: CDR1 SGDLS, CDR2 YYNGEE. Trimming cost V 0 bases and J 0 bases, with 9 bases left between them.

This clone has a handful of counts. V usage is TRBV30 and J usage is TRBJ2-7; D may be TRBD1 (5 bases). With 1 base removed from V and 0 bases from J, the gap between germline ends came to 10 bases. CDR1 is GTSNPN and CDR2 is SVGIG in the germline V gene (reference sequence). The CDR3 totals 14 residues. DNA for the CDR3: TGTGCCTGGAGTGAAGGACACCCCTCCTACGAGCAGTACTTC. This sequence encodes CAWSEGHPSYEQYF.

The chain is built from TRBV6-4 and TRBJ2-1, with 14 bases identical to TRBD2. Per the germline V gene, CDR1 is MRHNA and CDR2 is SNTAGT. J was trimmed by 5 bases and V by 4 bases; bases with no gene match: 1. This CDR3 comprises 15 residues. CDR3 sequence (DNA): TGTGCCAGCAGTGGACTAGCGGGAGGGGACAATGAGCAGTTCTTC. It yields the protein CASSGLAGGDNEQFF.

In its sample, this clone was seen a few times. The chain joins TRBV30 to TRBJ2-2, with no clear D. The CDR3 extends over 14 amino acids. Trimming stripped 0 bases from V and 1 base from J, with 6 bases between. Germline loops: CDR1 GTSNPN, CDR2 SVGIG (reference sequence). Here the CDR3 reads CAWSVLQNTGELFF. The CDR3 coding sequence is TGTGCCTGGAGTGTACTCCAGAACACCGGGGAGCTGTTTTTT.

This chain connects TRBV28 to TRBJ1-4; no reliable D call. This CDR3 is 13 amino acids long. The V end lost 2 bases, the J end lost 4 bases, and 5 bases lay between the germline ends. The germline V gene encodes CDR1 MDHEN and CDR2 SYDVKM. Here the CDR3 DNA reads TGTGCCAGCAGTTTAGACCGTAATGAAAAACTGTTTTTT. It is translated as CASSLDRNEKLFF.

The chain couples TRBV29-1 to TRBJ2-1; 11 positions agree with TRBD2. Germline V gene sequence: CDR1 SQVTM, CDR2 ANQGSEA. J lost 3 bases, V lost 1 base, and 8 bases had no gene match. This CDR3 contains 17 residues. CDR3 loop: CSVEGPLAGEYYNEQFF. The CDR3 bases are TGCAGCGTTGAAGGTCCACTAGCGGGGGAATACTACAATGAGCAGTTCTTC.